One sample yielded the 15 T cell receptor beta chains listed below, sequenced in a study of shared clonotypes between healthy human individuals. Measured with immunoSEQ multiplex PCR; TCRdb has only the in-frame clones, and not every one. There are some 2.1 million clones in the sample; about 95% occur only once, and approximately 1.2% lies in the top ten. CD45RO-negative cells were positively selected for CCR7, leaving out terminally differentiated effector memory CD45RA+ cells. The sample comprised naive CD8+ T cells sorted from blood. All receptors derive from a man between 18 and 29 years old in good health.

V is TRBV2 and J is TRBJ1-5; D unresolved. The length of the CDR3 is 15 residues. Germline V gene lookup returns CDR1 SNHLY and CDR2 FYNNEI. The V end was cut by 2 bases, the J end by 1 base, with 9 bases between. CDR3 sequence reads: CASSEYRVSNQPQHF. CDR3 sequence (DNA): TGTGCCAGCAGTGAATATAGGGTAAGCAATCAGCCCCAGCATTTT. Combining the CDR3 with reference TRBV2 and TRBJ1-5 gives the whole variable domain EPEVTQTPSHQVTQMGQEVILRCVPISNHLYFYWYRQILGQKVEFLVSFYNNEISEKSEIFDDQFSVERPDGSNFTLKIRSTKLEDSAMYFCASSEYRVSNQPQHFGDGTRLSIL.

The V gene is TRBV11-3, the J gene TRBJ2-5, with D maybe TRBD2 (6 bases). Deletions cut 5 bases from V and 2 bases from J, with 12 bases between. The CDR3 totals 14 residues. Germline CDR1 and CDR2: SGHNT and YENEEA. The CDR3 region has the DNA TGTGCCAGCAGCCGCTCGGGACTTCAAGAGACCCAGTACTTC. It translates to CASSRSGLQETQYF.

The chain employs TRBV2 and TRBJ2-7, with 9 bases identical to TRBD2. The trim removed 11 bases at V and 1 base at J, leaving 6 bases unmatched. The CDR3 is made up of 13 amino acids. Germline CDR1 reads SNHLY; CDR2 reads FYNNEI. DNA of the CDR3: TGTGCCCGACTGACTAGCGGTTCCTACGAGCAGTACTTC. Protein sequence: CARLTSGSYEQYF.

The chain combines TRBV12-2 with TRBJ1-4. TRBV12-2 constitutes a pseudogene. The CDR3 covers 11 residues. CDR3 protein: CASRSPIELFF. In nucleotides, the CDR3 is TGTGCAAGTCGCTCCCCGATAGAACTGTTTTTT.

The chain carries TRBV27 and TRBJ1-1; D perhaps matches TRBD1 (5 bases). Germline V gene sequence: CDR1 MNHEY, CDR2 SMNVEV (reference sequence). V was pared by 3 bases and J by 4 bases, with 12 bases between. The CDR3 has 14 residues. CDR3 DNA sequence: TGTGCCAGCAGTTTGGCAGGGTCAATCACTGAAGCTTTCTTT. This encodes CASSLAGSITEAFF.

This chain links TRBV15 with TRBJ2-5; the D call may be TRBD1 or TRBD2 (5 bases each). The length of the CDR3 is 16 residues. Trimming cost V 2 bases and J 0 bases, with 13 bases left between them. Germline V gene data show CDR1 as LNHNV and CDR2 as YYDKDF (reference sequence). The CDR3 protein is CATSRWDGTYQETQYF. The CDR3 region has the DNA TGTGCCACCAGCAGATGGGACGGAACGTACCAAGAGACCCAGTACTTC.

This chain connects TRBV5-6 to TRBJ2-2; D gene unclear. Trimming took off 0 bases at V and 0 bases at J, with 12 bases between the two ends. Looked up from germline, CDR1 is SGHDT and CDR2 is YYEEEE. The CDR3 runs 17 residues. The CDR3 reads CASSLDVGLANTGELFF. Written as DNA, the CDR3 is TGTGCCAGCAGCTTGGATGTCGGGTTAGCGAACACCGGGGAGCTGTTTTTT.

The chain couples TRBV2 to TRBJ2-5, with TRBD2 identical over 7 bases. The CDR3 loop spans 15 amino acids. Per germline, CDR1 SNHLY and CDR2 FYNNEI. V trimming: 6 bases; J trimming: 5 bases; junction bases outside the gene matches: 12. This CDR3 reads CASSPLGGVGETQYF. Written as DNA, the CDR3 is TGTGCCAGCAGCCCCCTGGGGGGGGTAGGGGAGACCCAGTACTTC.

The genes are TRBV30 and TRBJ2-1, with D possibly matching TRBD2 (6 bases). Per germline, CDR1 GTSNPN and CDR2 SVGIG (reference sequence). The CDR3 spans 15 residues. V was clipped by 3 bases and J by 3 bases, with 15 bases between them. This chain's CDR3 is CAWRGGGLDYNEQFF. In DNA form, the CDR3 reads TGTGCCTGGAGGGGGGGAGGACTTGACTACAATGAGCAGTTCTTC.

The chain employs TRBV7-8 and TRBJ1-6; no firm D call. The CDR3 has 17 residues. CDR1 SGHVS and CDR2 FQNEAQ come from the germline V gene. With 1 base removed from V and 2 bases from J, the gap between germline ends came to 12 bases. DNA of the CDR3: TGTGCCAGCAGCTTAGTAGCGGGGTCCGCCTATAATTCACCCCTCCACTTT. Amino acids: CASSLVAGSAYNSPLHF.

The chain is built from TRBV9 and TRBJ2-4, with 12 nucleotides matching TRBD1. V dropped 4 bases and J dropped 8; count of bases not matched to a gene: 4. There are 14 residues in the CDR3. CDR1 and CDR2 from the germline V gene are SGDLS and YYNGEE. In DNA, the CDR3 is TGTGCCAGCAGCCTCCGGGACAGGGGGCACATTCAGTACTTC. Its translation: CASSLRDRGHIQYF.

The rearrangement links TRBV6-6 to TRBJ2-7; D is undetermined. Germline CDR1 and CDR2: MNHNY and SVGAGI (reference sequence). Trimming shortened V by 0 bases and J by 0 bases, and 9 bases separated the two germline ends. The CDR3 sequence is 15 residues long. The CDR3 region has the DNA TGTGCCAGCAGTTACTCGAGTAAGAACTCCTACGAGCAGTACTTC. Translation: CASSYSSKNSYEQYF.

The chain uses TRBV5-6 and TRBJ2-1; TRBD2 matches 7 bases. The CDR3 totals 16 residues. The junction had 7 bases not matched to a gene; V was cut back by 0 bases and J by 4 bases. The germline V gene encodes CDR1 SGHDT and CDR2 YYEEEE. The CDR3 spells CASSLELAKIYNEQFF. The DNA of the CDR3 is TGTGCCAGCAGCTTGGAACTAGCGAAAATTTACAATGAGCAGTTCTTC.

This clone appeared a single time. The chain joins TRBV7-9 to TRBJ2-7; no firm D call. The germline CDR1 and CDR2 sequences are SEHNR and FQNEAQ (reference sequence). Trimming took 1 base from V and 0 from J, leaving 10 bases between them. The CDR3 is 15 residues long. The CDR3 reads CASSLVPSFSYEQYF. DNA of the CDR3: TGTGCCAGCAGCTTAGTCCCTAGTTTCTCCTACGAGCAGTACTTC.

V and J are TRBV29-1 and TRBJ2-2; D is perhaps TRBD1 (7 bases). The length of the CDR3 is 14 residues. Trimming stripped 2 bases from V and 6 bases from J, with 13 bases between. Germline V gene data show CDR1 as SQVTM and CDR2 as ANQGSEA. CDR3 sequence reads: CSVELQGRPGELFF. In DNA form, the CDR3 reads TGCAGCGTTGAATTACAGGGGAGGCCCGGGGAGCTGTTTTTT.